This is a list of T cell receptor beta chains from one sample in a study of OX40 agonist ivuxolimab in advanced cancers. Using immunoSEQ multiplex PCR, the repertoire was profiled, and TCRdb retains in-frame clones only, with some absent. Of tens of thousands of clones detected, 60% to 80% appear once; the ten largest clones hold 1.6%. Source: CD4+ or CD8+ T cells sorted from blood, taken in a trial of the OX40 agonist ivuxolimab. The source is an adult with an advanced solid tumor such as melanoma, head and neck, liver or kidney cancer. The CDR3 runs from the conserved cysteine through the conserved F or W. Fields, in order: D gene, V gene, J gene, CDR3 protein. A D gene is named only where the DNA matches it firmly.

D gene: TRBD2; V gene: TRBV4-1; J gene: TRBJ2-3; CDR3 protein: CASSRRLAQNTDTQYF
D gene: NA; V gene: TRBV18; J gene: TRBJ2-5; CDR3 protein: CASSPYGETQYF
D gene: TRBD2; V gene: TRBV2; J gene: TRBJ2-1; CDR3 protein: CASSGLAGGDEQFF
D gene: NA; V gene: TRBV2; J gene: TRBJ1-2; CDR3 protein: CASSAFSAVSIYGYTF
D gene: TRBD1; V gene: TRBV5-4; J gene: TRBJ1-2; CDR3 protein: CASSLQGGYGYTF
D gene: NA; V gene: TRBV6-4; J gene: TRBJ2-2; CDR3 protein: CASSAWIAGELFF
D gene: NA; V gene: TRBV10-3; J gene: TRBJ1-1; CDR3 protein: CAISEWAGDSTEAFF
D gene: NA; V gene: TRBV19; J gene: TRBJ1-3; CDR3 protein: CASSTGRNSGNTIYF
D gene: NA; V gene: TRBV13; J gene: TRBJ1-2; CDR3 protein: CASSLAARAYGYTF
D gene: TRBD1; V gene: TRBV2; J gene: TRBJ1-2; CDR3 protein: CASSPGTGDYYGYTF
D gene: NA; V gene: TRBV10-3; J gene: TRBJ2-7; CDR3 protein: CAAGRDPYEQYF
D gene: NA; V gene: TRBV6-5; J gene: TRBJ2-5; CDR3 protein: CASSYVRGTETQYF
D gene: NA; V gene: TRBV21-1; J gene: TRBJ2-7; CDR3 protein: CASSQGGRGGAYEQYF
D gene: NA; V gene: TRBV6-1; J gene: TRBJ1-2; CDR3 protein: CASSEKAGPSLGYTF
D gene: NA; V gene: TRBV5-8; J gene: TRBJ1-4; CDR3 protein: CASSLRAVNEKLFF
D gene: NA; V gene: TRBV6-1; J gene: TRBJ1-3; CDR3 protein: CASSGLTTQYSGNTIYF
D gene: NA; V gene: TRBV14; J gene: TRBJ1-1; CDR3 protein: CASSHGTRSRAEAFF
D gene: TRBD2; V gene: TRBV5-5; J gene: TRBJ2-5; CDR3 protein: CASRGQRGGRETQYF
D gene: NA; V gene: TRBV4-1; J gene: TRBJ1-4; CDR3 protein: CASSQYGAGDEKLFF